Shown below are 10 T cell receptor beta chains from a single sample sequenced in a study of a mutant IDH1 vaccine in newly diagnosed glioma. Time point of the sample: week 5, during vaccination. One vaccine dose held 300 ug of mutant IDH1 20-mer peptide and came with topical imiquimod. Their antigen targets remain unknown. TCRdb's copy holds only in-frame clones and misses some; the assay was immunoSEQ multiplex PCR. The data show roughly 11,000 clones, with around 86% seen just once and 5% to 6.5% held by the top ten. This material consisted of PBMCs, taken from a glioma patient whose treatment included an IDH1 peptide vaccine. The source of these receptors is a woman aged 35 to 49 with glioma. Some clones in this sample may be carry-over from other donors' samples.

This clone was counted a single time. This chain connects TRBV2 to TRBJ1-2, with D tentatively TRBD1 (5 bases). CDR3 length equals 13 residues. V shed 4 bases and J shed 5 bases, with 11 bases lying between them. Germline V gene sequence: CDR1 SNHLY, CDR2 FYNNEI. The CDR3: CASSGGARYGYTF. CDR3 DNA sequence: TGTGCCAGCAGTGGCGGGGCCAGATATGGCTACACCTTC.

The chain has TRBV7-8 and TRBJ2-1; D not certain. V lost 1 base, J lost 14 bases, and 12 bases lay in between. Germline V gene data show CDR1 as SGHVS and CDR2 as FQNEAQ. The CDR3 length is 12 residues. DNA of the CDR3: TGTGCCAGCAGCTTAGGTCAATATCGAGAGTTCTTC. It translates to CASSLGQYREFF.

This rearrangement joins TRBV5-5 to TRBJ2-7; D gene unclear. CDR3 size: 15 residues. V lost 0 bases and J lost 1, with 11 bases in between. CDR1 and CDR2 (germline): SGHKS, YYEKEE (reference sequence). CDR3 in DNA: TGTGCCAGCAGCTTGGTGGCAGAAACATCCTACGAGCAGTACTTC. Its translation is CASSLVAETSYEQYF.

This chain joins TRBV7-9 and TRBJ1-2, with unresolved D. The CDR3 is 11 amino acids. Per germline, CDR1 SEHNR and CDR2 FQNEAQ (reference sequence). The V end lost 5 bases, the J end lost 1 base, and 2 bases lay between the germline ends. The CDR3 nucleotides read TGTGCCAGCAGCCTTAACTATGGCTACACCTTC. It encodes CASSLNYGYTF. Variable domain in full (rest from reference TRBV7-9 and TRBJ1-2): DTGVSQNPRHKITKRGQNVTFRCDPISEHNRLYWYRQTLGQGPEFLTYFQNEAQLEKSRLLSDRFSAERPKGSFSTLEIQRTEQGDSAMYLCASSLNYGYTFGSGTRLTVV.

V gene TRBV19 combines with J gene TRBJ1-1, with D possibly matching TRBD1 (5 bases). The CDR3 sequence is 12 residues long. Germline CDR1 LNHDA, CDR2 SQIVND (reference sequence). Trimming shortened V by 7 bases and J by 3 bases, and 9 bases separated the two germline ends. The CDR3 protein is CASMGGYTEAFF. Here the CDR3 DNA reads TGTGCCAGTATGGGGGGGTACACTGAAGCTTTCTTT. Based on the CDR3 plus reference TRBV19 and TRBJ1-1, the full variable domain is DGGITQSPKYLFRKEGQNVTLSCEQNLNHDAMYWYRQDPGQGLRLIYYSQIVNDFQKGDIAEGYSVSREKKESFPLTVTSAQKNPTAFYLCASMGGYTEAFFGQGTRLTVV.

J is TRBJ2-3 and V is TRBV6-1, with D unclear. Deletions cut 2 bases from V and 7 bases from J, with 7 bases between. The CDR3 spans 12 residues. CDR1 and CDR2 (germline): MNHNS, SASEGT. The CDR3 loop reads CASSEPYYTQYF. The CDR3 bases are TGTGCCAGCAGTGAACCCTATTATACGCAGTATTTT.

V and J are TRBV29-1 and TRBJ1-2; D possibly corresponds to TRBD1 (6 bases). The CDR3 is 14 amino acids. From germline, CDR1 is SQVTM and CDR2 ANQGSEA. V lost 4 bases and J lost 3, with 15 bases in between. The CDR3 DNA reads TGCAGCGTTGGGGGGGGGCAGGTCGACTATGGCTACACCTTC. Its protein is CSVGGGQVDYGYTF.

CDR3 protein: CASSPRLAGGTDTQYF. CDR3 DNA: TGTGCCAGCTCACCACGACTAGCGGGAGGAACAGATACGCAGTATTTT. The V and J genes are TRBV18 and TRBJ2-3; TRBD2 agrees at 13 bases. Per germline, CDR1 KGHSH and CDR2 LQKENI. V was clipped by 1 base and J by 3 bases; unmatched bases: 1. The CDR3 has 16 residues.

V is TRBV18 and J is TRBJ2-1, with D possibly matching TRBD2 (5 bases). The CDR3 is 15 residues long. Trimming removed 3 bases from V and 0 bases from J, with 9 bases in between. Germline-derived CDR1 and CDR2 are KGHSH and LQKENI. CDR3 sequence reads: CASSPSGSSYNEQFF. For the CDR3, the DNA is TGTGCCAGCTCACCCTCGGGGAGCTCCTACAATGAGCAGTTCTTC.

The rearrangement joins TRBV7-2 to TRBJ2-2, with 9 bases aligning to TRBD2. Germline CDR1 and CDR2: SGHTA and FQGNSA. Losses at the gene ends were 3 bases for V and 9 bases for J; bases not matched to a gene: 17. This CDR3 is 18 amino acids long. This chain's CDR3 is CASSLVWREGWGRRELFF. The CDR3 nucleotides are TGTGCCAGCAGCTTGGTCTGGCGGGAGGGTTGGGGGCGCCGGGAGCTGTTTTTT.